This T cell receptor (beta chain) derives from a study of yellow fever vaccine responses in identical twins. This clonotype came up a few times. Antigen: not known. A single record per CDR3 protein comes from TCRdb applying MiXCR to the RT-PCR reads. The sample includes around 16,000 distinct CDR3 sequences, approximately 80% of them seen just once. Trimming removed 3 bases at V and 4 bases at J, with 14 bases between. This CDR3 has 14 residues. Looked up from germline, CDR1 is DFQATT and CDR2 is SNEGSKA (reference sequence). Overall study findings and caveats: Twins' vaccine T cell response reportedly seemed partly convergent, partly personalized.

The input for sequencing was T cells from blood (PBMCs), unsorted or a sorted subset (not recorded which), taken before or after yellow fever vaccination (not recorded which). This chain connects TRBV20-1 to TRBJ2-3; D not certain. The sequence came from a woman aged 18 to 35 who received the yellow fever vaccine. CDR3 nucleotide sequence: TGCAGTGCTAGCCCCCTCTCCCGGTCAGATACGCAGTATTTT. Translated, it gives CSASPLSRSDTQYF.